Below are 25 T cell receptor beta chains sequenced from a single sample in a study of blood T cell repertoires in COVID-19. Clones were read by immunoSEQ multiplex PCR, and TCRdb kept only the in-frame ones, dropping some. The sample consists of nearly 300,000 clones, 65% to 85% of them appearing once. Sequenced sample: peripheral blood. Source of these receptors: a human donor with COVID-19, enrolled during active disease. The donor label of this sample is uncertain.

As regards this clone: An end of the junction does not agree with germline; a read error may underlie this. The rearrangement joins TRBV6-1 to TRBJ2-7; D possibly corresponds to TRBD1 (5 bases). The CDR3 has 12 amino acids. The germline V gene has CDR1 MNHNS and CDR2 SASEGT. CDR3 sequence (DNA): TGTGCCAGCAGTCAGCTTCAGGGCCCCTTAAGGTTC. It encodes CASSQLQGPLRF.

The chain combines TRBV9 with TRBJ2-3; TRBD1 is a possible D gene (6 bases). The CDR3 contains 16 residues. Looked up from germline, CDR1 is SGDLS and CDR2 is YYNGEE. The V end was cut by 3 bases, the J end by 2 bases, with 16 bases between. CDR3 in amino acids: CASSGGTGYSTDTQYF. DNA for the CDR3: TGTGCCAGCAGCGGGGGCACAGGGTACTCCACAGATACGCAGTATTTT.

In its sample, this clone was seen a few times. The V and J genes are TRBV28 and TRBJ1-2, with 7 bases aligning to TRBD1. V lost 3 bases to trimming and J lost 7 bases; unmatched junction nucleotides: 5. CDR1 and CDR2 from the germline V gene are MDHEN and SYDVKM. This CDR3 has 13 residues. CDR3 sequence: CASSFGQEGGYTF. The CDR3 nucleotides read TGTGCCAGCAGTTTCGGACAGGAGGGTGGCTACACCTTC.

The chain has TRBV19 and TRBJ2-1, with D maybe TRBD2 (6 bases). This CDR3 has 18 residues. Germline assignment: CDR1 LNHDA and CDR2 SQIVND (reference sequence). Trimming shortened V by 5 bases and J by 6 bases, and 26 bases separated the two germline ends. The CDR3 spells CASSFYSGNAGLANEQFF. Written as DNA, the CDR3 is TGTGCCAGTAGTTTTTATTCCGGGAACGCGGGACTGGCCAATGAGCAGTTCTTC.

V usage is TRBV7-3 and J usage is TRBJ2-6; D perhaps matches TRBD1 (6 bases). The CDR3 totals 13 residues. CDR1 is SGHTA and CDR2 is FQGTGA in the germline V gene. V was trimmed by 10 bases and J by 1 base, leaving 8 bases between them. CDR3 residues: CAIDRSGANVLTF. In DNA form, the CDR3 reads TGTGCCATCGACAGGTCTGGGGCCAACGTCCTGACTTTC.

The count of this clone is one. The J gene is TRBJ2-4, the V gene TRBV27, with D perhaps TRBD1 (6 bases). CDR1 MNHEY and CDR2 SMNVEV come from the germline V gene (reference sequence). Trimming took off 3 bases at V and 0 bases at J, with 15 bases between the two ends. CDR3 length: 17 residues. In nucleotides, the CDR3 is TGTGCCAGCAGTTTGGTCAGGGGAATGATAGCCAAAAACATTCAGTACTTC. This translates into CASSLVRGMIAKNIQYF.

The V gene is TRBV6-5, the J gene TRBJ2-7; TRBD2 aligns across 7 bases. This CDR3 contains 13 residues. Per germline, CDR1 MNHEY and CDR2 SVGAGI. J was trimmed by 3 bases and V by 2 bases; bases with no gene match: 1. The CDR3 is CASSYTGGYEQYF. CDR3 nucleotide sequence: TGTGCCAGCAGTTACACGGGAGGCTACGAGCAGTACTTC.

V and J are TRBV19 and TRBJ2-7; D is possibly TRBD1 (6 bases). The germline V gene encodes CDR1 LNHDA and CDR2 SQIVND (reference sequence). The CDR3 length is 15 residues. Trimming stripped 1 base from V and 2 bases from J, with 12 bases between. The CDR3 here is CASSIVGKGAYEQYF. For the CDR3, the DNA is TGTGCCAGTAGTATAGTGGGTAAGGGGGCCTACGAGCAGTACTTC.

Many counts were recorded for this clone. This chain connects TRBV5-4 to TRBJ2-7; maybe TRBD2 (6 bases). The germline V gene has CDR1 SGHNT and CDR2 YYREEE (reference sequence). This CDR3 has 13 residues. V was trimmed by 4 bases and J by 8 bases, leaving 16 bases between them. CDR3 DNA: TGTGCCAGCAGCCTTTTAGGGACTCCCCAGCAGTACTTC. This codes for CASSLLGTPQQYF. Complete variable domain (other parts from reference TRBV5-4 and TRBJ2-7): ETGVTQSPTHLIKTRGQQVTLRCSSQSGHNTVSWYQQALGQGPQFIFQYYREEENGRGNFPPRFSGLQFPNYSSELNVNALELDDSALYLCASSLLGTPQQYFGPGTRLTVT.

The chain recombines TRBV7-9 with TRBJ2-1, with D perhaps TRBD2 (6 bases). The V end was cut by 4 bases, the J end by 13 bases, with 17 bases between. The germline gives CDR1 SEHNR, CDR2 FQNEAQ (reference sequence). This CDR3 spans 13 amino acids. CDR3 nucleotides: TGTGCCAGCAGCTCCCAAGCTAGCGTAAGACAGTTCTTC. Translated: CASSSQASVRQFF. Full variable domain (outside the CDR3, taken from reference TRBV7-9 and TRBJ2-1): DTGVSQNPRHKITKRGQNVTFRCDPISEHNRLYWYRQTLGQGPEFLTYFQNEAQLEKSRLLSDRFSAERPKGSFSTLEIQRTEQGDSAMYLCASSSQASVRQFFGPGTRLTVL.

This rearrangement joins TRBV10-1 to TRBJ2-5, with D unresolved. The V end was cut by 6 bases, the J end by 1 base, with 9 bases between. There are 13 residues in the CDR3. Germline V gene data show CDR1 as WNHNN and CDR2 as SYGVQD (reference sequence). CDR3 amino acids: CASSQTLQETQYF. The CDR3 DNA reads TGCGCCAGCAGCCAGACACTCCAAGAGACCCAGTACTTC.

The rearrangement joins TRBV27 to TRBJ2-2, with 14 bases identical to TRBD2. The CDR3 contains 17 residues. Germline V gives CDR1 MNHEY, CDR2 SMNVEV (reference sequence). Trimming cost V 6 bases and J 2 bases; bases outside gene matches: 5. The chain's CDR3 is CASRRGLAGVNTGELFF. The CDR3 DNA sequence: TGTGCCAGCAGGCGGGGACTAGCGGGAGTAAACACCGGGGAGCTGTTTTTT.

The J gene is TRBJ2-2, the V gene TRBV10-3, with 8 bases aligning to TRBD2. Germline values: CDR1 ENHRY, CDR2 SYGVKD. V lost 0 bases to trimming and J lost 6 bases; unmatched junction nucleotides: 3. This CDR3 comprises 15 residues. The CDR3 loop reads CAISESRRGAGELFF. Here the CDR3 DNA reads TGTGCCATCAGTGAGTCGAGGCGGGGGGCCGGGGAGCTGTTTTTT.

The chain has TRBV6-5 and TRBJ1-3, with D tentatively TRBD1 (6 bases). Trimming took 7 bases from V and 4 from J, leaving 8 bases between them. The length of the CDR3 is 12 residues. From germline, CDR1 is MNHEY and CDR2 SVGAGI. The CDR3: CASTGEGNTIYF. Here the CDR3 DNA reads TGTGCCAGCACAGGGGAGGGAAACACCATATATTTT.

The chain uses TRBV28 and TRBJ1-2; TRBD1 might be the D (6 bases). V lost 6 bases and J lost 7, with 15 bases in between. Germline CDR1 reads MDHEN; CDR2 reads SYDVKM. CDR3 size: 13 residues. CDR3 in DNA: TGTGCCAGCAGCGGTGGGGGAGGGGGTGGCTACACCTTC. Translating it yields CASSGGGGGGYTF.

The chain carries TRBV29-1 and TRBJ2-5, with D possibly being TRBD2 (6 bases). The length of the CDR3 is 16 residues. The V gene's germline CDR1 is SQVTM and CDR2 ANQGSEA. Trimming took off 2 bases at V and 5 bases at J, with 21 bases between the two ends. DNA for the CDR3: TGCAGCGTTGAACCACCCCGTATGGGAGGCATGGAGACCCAGTACTTC. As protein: CSVEPPRMGGMETQYF.

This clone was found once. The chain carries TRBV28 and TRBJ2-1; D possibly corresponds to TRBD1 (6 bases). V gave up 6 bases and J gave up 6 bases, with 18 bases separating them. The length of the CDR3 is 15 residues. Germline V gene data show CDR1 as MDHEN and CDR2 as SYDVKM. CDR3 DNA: TGTGCCAGCAGCTTACAGGGAAGGGTGGGCAATGAGCAGTTCTTC. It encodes CASSLQGRVGNEQFF.

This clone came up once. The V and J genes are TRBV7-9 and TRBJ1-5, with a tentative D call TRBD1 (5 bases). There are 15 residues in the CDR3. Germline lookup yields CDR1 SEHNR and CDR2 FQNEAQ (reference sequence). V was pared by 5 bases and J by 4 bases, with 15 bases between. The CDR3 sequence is CASSPGQGENQPQHF. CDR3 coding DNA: TGTGCCAGCAGCCCGGGCCAAGGGGAAAATCAGCCCCAGCATTTT.

The CDR3 here is CASSSQGLAGGSSYNEQFF. DNA for the CDR3: TGCGCCAGCAGCTCGCAGGGACTAGCGGGAGGGAGCTCCTACAATGAGCAGTTCTTC. The rearrangement joins TRBV5-1 to TRBJ2-1, with 16 bases lining up with TRBD2. This CDR3 region has 19 residues. CDR1 SGHRS and CDR2 YFSETQ come from the germline V gene. V shed 3 bases and J 0 bases; nucleotides not matched to a gene: 6.

CDR3 in amino acids: CASSFRGAPHEQFF. CDR3 DNA: TGCGCCAGCAGCTTCCGTGGGGCCCCACATGAGCAGTTCTTC. The chain links TRBV5-1 to TRBJ2-1; D is possibly TRBD1 (5 bases). CDR1 SGHRS and CDR2 YFSETQ come from the germline V gene. The CDR3 is made up of 14 amino acids. Trimming removed 2 bases from V and 8 bases from J, with 14 bases in between.

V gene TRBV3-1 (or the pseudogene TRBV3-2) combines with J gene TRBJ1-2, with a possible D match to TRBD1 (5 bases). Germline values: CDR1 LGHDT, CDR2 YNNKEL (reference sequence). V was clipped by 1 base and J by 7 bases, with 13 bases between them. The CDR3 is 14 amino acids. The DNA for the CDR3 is TGTGCCAGCAGCCAAGGGGCAGGGCCAGCTGGCTACACCTTC. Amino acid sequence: CASSQGAGPAGYTF.

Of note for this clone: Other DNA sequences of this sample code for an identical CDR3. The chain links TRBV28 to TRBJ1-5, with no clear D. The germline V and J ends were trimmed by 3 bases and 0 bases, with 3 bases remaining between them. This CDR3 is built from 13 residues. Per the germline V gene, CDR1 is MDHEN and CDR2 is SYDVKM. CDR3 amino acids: CASSFYSNQPQHF. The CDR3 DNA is TGTGCCAGCAGTTTCTATAGCAATCAGCCCCAGCATTTT.

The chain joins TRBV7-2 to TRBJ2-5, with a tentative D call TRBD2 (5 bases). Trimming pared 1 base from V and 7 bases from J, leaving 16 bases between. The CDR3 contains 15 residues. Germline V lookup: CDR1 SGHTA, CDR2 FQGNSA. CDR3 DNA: TGTGCCAGCAGCTTAGATACGGGCAGCCGGGGGACCCAGTACTTC. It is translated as CASSLDTGSRGTQYF.

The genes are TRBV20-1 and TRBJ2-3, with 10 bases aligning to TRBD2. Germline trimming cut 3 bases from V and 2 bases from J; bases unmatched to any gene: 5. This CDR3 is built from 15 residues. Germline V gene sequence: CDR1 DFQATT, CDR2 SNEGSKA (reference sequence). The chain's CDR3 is CSASDGLAATDTQYF. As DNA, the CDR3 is TGCAGTGCTAGTGATGGACTAGCGGCCACAGATACGCAGTATTTT.

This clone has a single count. CDR3 DNA: TGTGCCAGCAGCTTTGGACTCAACCCCAATGAAAAACTGTTTTTT. Translated, it gives CASSFGLNPNEKLFF. The gene calls are TRBV7-2 and TRBJ1-4, with no clear D. CDR1 and CDR2 (germline): SGHTA, FQGNSA. The V and J ends lost 3 bases and 5 bases respectively, with 13 bases between them. The CDR3 has 15 amino acids.